A selection of T cell receptor beta chains follows, all from one sample in a study of T cells in localized non-small cell lung cancer. TCRdb's table, derived via immunoSEQ multiplex PCR, lists solely in-frame clones and lacks some. The sample yields 20,000 to 25,000 clones, about nine tenths seen once. Source: peripheral blood, taken before any cancer treatment. The receptors shown here come from a woman aged 40-69 years with stage I lung adenocarcinoma. The CDR3 runs from the conserved cysteine through the conserved F or W. The D gene is left open where the match is weak. The size entry is marked missing in some rows and otherwise reads once, few, many or a size class.

cdr3_aa,cdr3_nt,d_call,clone_size,j_call,v_call
CASSIQGRWSTEAFF,TGTGCCAGTAGTATACAGGGAAGGTGGAGCACTGAAGCTTTCTTT,.,.,TRBJ1-1,TRBV19
CASSLVGLLGETQYF,TGTGCCAGCAGCTTAGTGGGGCTATTGGGAGAGACCCAGTACTTC,.,.,TRBJ2-5,TRBV11-3
CASSSIAGSPTDTQYF,TGTGCCAGCAGCTCCATAGCGGGAAGCCCCACAGATACGCAGTATTTT,TRBD2,.,TRBJ2-3,TRBV7-6
CASSLTLRDGYTF,TGTGCCAGCAGCTTAACATTAAGGGATGGCTACACCTTC,.,.,TRBJ1-2,TRBV7-2
CASRTDMWPQHF,TGTGCCAGCAGGACAGATATGTGGCCCCAGCATTTT,.,.,TRBJ1-5,TRBV2
CASSAEGQGEQFF,TGTGCCAGCAGTGCGGAGGGCCAGGGTGAGCAGTTCTTC,.,few,TRBJ2-1,TRBV2
CASSSPSARGYGYTF,TGTGCCAGCAGCTCCCCCTCGGCCAGGGGATATGGCTACACCTTC,.,few,TRBJ1-2,TRBV7-2
CSVASDSQETQYF,TGCAGCGTTGCCTCGGACAGTCAAGAGACCCAGTACTTC,.,.,TRBJ2-5,TRBV29-1
CACLREESETQYF,TGTGCCTGCCTGCGGGAGGAGAGCGAGACCCAGTACTTC,TRBD2,.,TRBJ2-5,TRBV30
CASPTGSVGTGELFF,TGTGCCAGCCCGACAGGGAGTGTTGGCACCGGGGAGCTGTTTTTT,TRBD1,.,TRBJ2-2,TRBV7-9
CATSRDSLAKNIQYF,TGTGCCACCAGCAGAGATTCCTTAGCCAAAAACATTCAGTACTTC,.,.,TRBJ2-4,TRBV15
CAISDPSSYNEQFF,TGTGCCATCAGTGATCCTAGCTCCTACAATGAGCAGTTCTTC,.,.,TRBJ2-1,TRBV10-3
CASSIGSTTYEQYF,TGTGCCAGTAGTATAGGGTCGACTACCTACGAGCAGTACTTC,.,.,TRBJ2-7,TRBV19
CASSQEVSRVQETQYF,TGCGCCAGCAGCCAAGAAGTCAGCAGGGTACAAGAGACCCAGTACTTC,.,.,TRBJ2-5,TRBV4-3
CASSLLGLADNEQFF,TGTGCCAGCAGCCTTCTGGGACTAGCGGACAATGAGCAGTTCTTC,TRBD2,.,TRBJ2-1,TRBV5-4
CAISGGLAGAGETQYF,TGTGCCATCAGTGGGGGACTAGCGGGAGCTGGAGAGACCCAGTACTTC,TRBD2,.,TRBJ2-5,TRBV10-3
CASSEAGSTNEQFF,TGCGCCAGCAGTGAAGCCGGTAGTACCAATGAGCAGTTCTTC,.,.,TRBJ2-1,TRBV10-1
CATSRDQWTDTQYF,TGTGCCACCAGCAGAGATCAATGGACAGATACGCAGTATTTT,.,.,TRBJ2-3,TRBV15
CASSVAGTGRQNEKLFF,TGTGCCAGCAGCGTAGCTGGGACAGGGCGGCAAAATGAAAAACTGTTTTTT,TRBD1,.,TRBJ1-4,TRBV9